The 6 T cell receptor beta chains presented below share a single source sample, sequenced in a study of cytomegalovirus exposure and HLA in healthy donors (dated by TCRdb to about 2017). Library creation used the immunoSEQ multiplex PCR assay. A mixture of 60 forward primers for TCR Vbeta segments and 13 reverse primers for TCR Jbeta segments was used in the multiplex PCR. Drawn from immuneACCESS, this table holds only the in-frame rearrangements with V and J called that TCRdb kept. Clones are partly lost; checked studies trace under half to an unresolved V gene and leave the rest unexplained. Here the sample has about 57,000 clones; 83% occur a single time. 4.3% of the sample belongs to the ten largest clones. Sequences were obtained from PBMCs. The origin of the receptors is a man aged 25-45 years in good health and CMV-seronegative.

The chain links TRBV19 to TRBJ2-7, with D possibly being TRBD1 (5 bases). This CDR3 region has 14 residues. Trimming took 6 bases from V and 3 from J, leaving 15 bases between them. The germline CDR1 and CDR2 sequences are LNHDA and SQIVND (reference sequence). The CDR3 DNA is TGTGCCAGTAGAGATGGAAAGGGGAACTACGAGCAGTACTTC. Its protein product is CASRDGKGNYEQYF.

This clone was seen just once. The chain links TRBV4-3 to TRBJ2-3, with 7 bases fitting TRBD2. Germline CDR1 LGHNA, CDR2 YSLEER. Trimming removed 4 bases from V and 0 bases from J; junction bases left unmatched: 10. This CDR3 has 17 amino acids. For the CDR3, the DNA is TGCGCCAGCAGCCGAAGCGGGGTTGTCGCTAGCACAGATACGCAGTATTTT. Residues: CASSRSGVVASTDTQYF.

This sequence joins TRBV25-1 and TRBJ2-7; 8 nucleotides agree with TRBD1. Germline CDR1 and CDR2: MGHDK and SYGVNS. The CDR3 length is 15 residues. V gave up 4 bases and J gave up 3 bases; unmatched junction bases: 8. The CDR3 here is CASSARQGRYYEQYF. CDR3 nucleotide sequence: TGTGCCAGCAGTGCGAGACAGGGGAGATACTACGAGCAGTACTTC.

The genes are TRBV11-2 and TRBJ2-2; 8 bases are a match to TRBD1. The V and J ends lost 1 base and 4 bases, in that order; junction bases with no gene match: 2. The CDR3 covers 15 residues. CDR1 is SGHAT and CDR2 is FQNNGV in the germline V gene. CDR3 DNA sequence: TGTGCCAGCAGCTTAGGGACAGGGCGCACCGGGGAGCTGTTTTTT. Protein product: CASSLGTGRTGELFF.

The chain is built from TRBV9 and TRBJ2-7; 7 bases line up with TRBD2. The CDR3 runs 14 residues. With V trimmed by 0 bases and J by 3 bases, 3 bases remained unmatched. The germline gives CDR1 SGDLS, CDR2 YYNGEE. The CDR3 DNA reads as TGTGCCAGCAGCGTAGGGGCTAGCGGCTACGAGCAGTACTTC. Translated, it gives CASSVGASGYEQYF.

This clone was recorded only once. The chain uses TRBV9 and TRBJ1-4; possibly TRBD1 for D (6 bases). The CDR3 is made up of 13 amino acids. Germline V gene lookup returns CDR1 SGDLS and CDR2 YYNGEE. With 4 bases removed from V and 5 bases from J, the gap between germline ends came to 9 bases. The CDR3 nucleotides are TGTGCCAGCAGCCTGGGGGCCAATGAAAAACTGTTTTTT. As protein: CASSLGANEKLFF.